This T cell receptor (beta chain) was recorded in a study of CD8+ T cells in alopecia areata. The sample's treatment: oral pan-JAK inhibitor, 5-10 mg twice daily. It was cDNA, reverse transcribed from extracted RNA, that served as the sequencing template. Clones were sequenced by immunoSEQ multiplex PCR, and TCRdb holds only the in-frame ones, with some missing. Of roughly 120,000 clones in the sample, roughly three fifths were seen once. This CDR3 is 16 amino acids long. Trimming took off 6 bases at V and 1 base at J, with 19 bases between the two ends. Germline values: CDR1 MNHEY, CDR2 SMNVEV (reference sequence). The study, taken as a whole, reports: While tofacitinib was given, many expanded lesional clones persisted in scalp and blood. Sharing of TCR sequences between patients (possibly for HLA-related reasons) was less clear than in mice. Clonality in the scalp and expanded CD8+ clones ranked among the top 100 were significantly decreased by tofacitinib.

A word on this clone: What it binds is not known.

This chain joins TRBV27 and TRBJ2-7, with D perhaps assigned TRBD1 or TRBD2 (6 bases each). Specimen: CD8+ T cells sorted from blood, collected at week 24, from a patient treated with tofacitinib. This sequence was found in a human donor with alopecia areata. The CDR3 spells CASRIYREAKSYEQYF. The CDR3 DNA reads TGTGCCAGCAGAATTTACAGGGAGGCCAAGTCCTACGAGCAGTACTTC.